One sample yielded the 6 T cell receptor beta chains listed below, sequenced in a study of identical twins. From the 5' RACE reads, TCRdb called clonotypes with MiXCR, one entry per CDR3 protein. The sample consists of some 560,000 distinct CDR3 sequences, around 9.6% of them appearing once. These same data were also listed under a study on yellow fever vaccine responses in identical twins.

The sequenced sample was PBMCs. Receptors were obtained from a woman aged 18-29 years in good health.

This clonotype was seen many times. The chain is built from TRBV5-1 and TRBJ2-4; D is unresolved. Germline V gene lookup returns CDR1 SGHRS and CDR2 YFSETQ. V gave up 4 bases and J gave up 0 bases, with 11 bases separating them. This CDR3 region has 15 residues. The DNA of the CDR3 is TGCGCCAGCAGCGCCGTGGTGATAGCCAAAAACATTCAGTACTTC. Residues: CASSAVVIAKNIQYF. The full variable domain, rest sourced from reference TRBV5-1 and TRBJ2-4, is KAGVTQTPRYLIKTRGQQVTLSCSPISGHRSVSWYQQTPGQGLQFLFEYFSETQRNKGNFPGRFSGRQFSNSRSEMNVSTLELGDSALYLCASSAVVIAKNIQYFGAGTRLSVL.

This clonotype was found many times. V usage is TRBV7-2 and J usage is TRBJ2-7, with D perhaps matching TRBD2 (5 bases). Per germline, CDR1 SGHTA and CDR2 FQGNSA. This CDR3 is built from 14 residues. V shed 2 bases and J shed 10 bases, with 18 bases lying between them. The CDR3 is CASSLRPDSHSQYF. Written as DNA, the CDR3 is TGTGCCAGCAGCTTACGCCCGGACTCTCATTCCCAGTACTTC.

The V and J genes are TRBV20-1 and TRBJ1-1, with unresolved D. The V and J ends lost 5 bases and 5 bases respectively, with 18 bases between them. CDR3 length: 14 residues. In germline, CDR1 is DFQATT, CDR2 SNEGSKA (reference sequence). The CDR3 spells CSAQPRGARTEAFF. CDR3 coding DNA: TGCAGTGCTCAACCCAGAGGTGCGCGTACTGAAGCTTTCTTT.

There are many counts of this clonotype. The rearrangement uses TRBV6-5 and TRBJ1-2; 7 bases fit TRBD1. V lost 2 bases, J lost 3 bases, and 3 bases stayed unmatched. CDR1 is MNHEY and CDR2 is SVGAGI in the germline V gene. The CDR3 runs to 14 residues. The CDR3 here is CASSYEGQHYGYTF. The CDR3 coding sequence is TGTGCCAGCAGTTACGAGGGACAGCACTATGGCTACACCTTC.

This clonotype was counted between two and nine times. The V gene is TRBV5-1, the J gene TRBJ2-7; TRBD2 agrees at 13 bases. CDR3 size: 15 residues. Per the germline V gene, CDR1 is SGHRS and CDR2 is YFSETQ. The ends lost 4 bases at V and 5 bases at J; junction bases unmatched: 6. The CDR3 DNA follows: TGCGCCAGCAGCCGGACTAGCGGGAGTAACCACGAGCAGTACTTC. It yields the protein CASSRTSGSNHEQYF.

This chain links TRBV29-1 with TRBJ2-7; D unresolved. Germline V gives CDR1 SQVTM, CDR2 ANQGSEA. CDR3 size: 11 residues. V dropped 2 bases and J dropped 0 bases, with 2 bases sitting between them. The CDR3 loop is CSVEFSYEQYF. The CDR3, as DNA: TGCAGCGTTGAATTCTCCTACGAGCAGTACTTC.